The 19 T cell receptor beta chains reported below all come from one sample, sequenced in a study of T cell changes during pregnancy in multiple sclerosis. This table comes from immunoSEQ multiplex PCR, and its TCRdb copy is limited to in-frame clones, with some not included. This sample has about 75,000 clones; 94% occur once, and the top ten carry about 0.13%. The source was CD4+ T cells from peripheral blood mononuclear cells, collected after pregnancy. The receptors shown here come from a female donor with multiple sclerosis, enrolled in a pregnancy study.

The chain combines TRBV14 with TRBJ2-7; D remains unclear. The CDR3 sequence is 14 residues long. Trimming pared 1 base from V and 5 bases from J, leaving 12 bases between. Germline CDR1 reads SGHDN; CDR2 reads FVKESK. The CDR3 loop reads CASSQVRGFNEQYF. For the CDR3, the DNA is TGTGCCAGCAGCCAAGTTCGCGGCTTCAACGAGCAGTACTTC.

This clone has just a few counts. The V and J genes are TRBV7-9 and TRBJ1-1; tentative D call: TRBD1 (5 bases). This CDR3 is 15 amino acids long. Germline V lookup: CDR1 SEHNR, CDR2 FQNEAQ (reference sequence). The germline V and J ends were trimmed by 7 bases and 4 bases, with 19 bases remaining between them. In DNA form, the CDR3 reads TGTGCCAGCATACCCACGTGGGGCTTGATCACTGAAGCTTTCTTT. Its protein product is CASIPTWGLITEAFF.

This rearrangement joins TRBV5-1 to TRBJ2-7, with a weak D call TRBD2 (6 bases). V lost 5 bases, J lost 1 base, and 16 bases lay in between. Germline V gene lookup returns CDR1 SGHRS and CDR2 YFSETQ. The CDR3 is made up of 15 amino acids. The CDR3 sequence is CASSPSGTASYEQYF. For the CDR3, the DNA is TGCGCCAGCAGTCCATCCGGGACTGCTTCCTACGAGCAGTACTTC.

The rearrangement uses TRBV6-4 and TRBJ2-1; D unclear. In germline, CDR1 is MRHNA, CDR2 SNTAGT. This CDR3 is built from 14 residues. V dropped 8 bases and J dropped 6 bases, with 17 bases sitting between them. The CDR3 loop reads CASSPQPSANEQFF. The CDR3 coding sequence is TGTGCCAGCTCCCCACAGCCATCGGCCAATGAGCAGTTCTTC.

The chain couples TRBV28 to TRBJ2-7; 12 bases are a match to TRBD2. The V gene's germline CDR1 is MDHEN and CDR2 SYDVKM. The CDR3 contains 15 residues. Trimming cost V 2 bases and J 3 bases; bases outside gene matches: 2. CDR3 bases: TGTGCCAGCAGTTTAACGACTAGCGGGAGCTACGAGCAGTACTTC. As protein: CASSLTTSGSYEQYF.

V gene TRBV4-1 combines with J gene TRBJ1-1; 10 nucleotides align to TRBD1. J lost 4 bases, V lost 3 bases, and 5 bases had no gene match. The length of the CDR3 is 15 residues. CDR1 and CDR2 (germline): MGHRA, YSYEKL. CDR3 bases: TGCGCCAGCAGCCAGCTGGACAGGGGGACCACTGAAGCTTTCTTT. Translation gives CASSQLDRGTTEAFF.

This rearrangement joins TRBV5-6 to TRBJ2-1; 9 nucleotides agree with TRBD2. V dropped 0 bases and J dropped 5; count of bases not matched to a gene: 9. Looked up from germline, CDR1 is SGHDT and CDR2 is YYEEEE. This CDR3 has 17 residues. The CDR3 nucleotides read TGTGCCAGCAGCTTGGTGGCGGGAGGGCCCCTAAACAATGAGCAGTTCTTC. Encoded protein: CASSLVAGGPLNNEQFF.

V and J are TRBV28 and TRBJ2-2, with D possibly matching TRBD1 (6 bases). Germline CDR1 and CDR2: MDHEN and SYDVKM. CDR3 length: 16 residues. Trimming left V 2 bases short and J 7 bases short, with 17 bases between. CDR3 sequence: CASSLESRGAGGELFF. Written as DNA, the CDR3 is TGTGCCAGCAGTTTAGAGTCCAGGGGCGCAGGCGGGGAGCTGTTTTTT.

The chain couples TRBV28 to TRBJ1-1; D may be TRBD1 (5 bases). CDR1 MDHEN and CDR2 SYDVKM come from the germline V gene. CDR3 length: 14 amino acids. V was trimmed by 5 bases and J by 0 bases, leaving 10 bases between them. DNA for the CDR3: TGTGCCAGCAGTCGCAACAGGATGAACACTGAAGCTTTCTTT. Translating it yields CASSRNRMNTEAFF.

This clone has a single count. The genes are TRBV27 and TRBJ1-5; D perhaps matches TRBD1 (5 bases). The CDR3 length is 15 residues. Trimming shortened V by 6 bases and J by 0 bases, and 12 bases separated the two germline ends. Germline V gene lookup returns CDR1 MNHEY and CDR2 SMNVEV (reference sequence). Here the CDR3 reads CASRPTAYSNQPQHF. CDR3 sequence (DNA): TGTGCCAGCAGACCGACAGCCTATAGCAATCAGCCCCAGCATTTT.

The CDR3 spells CASSFGDRVYEQYF. DNA for the CDR3: TGTGCCAGCAGCTTTGGGGACAGGGTATACGAGCAGTACTTC. V and J are TRBV5-6 and TRBJ2-7; 9 bases align to TRBD1. CDR1 SGHDT and CDR2 YYEEEE come from the germline V gene. Trimming removed 2 bases from V and 4 bases from J; junction bases left unmatched: 4. The CDR3 covers 14 residues.

V and J are TRBV4-1 and TRBJ1-4; D may be TRBD1 (6 bases). V shed 1 base and J shed 4 bases, with 10 bases lying between them. From germline, CDR1 is MGHRA and CDR2 YSYEKL. The CDR3 has 15 residues. CDR3 sequence: CASSQGRGVNEKLFF. CDR3 in DNA: TGCGCCAGCAGCCAAGGCAGGGGTGTTAATGAAAAACTGTTTTTT.

The chain couples TRBV5-1 to TRBJ2-3; 8 positions match TRBD1. CDR3 size: 17 residues. Per the germline V gene, CDR1 is SGHRS and CDR2 is YFSETQ. V lost 3 bases and J lost 2; bases outside the gene matches: 11. The CDR3 spells CASSSYRDRISTDTQYF. The CDR3 region has the DNA TGCGCCAGCAGCTCGTACCGGGACAGGATTTCCACAGATACGCAGTATTTT.

The chain carries TRBV28 and TRBJ2-1, with a tentative D call TRBD2 (6 bases). The V gene's germline CDR1 is MDHEN and CDR2 SYDVKM. The V gene lost 2 bases and the J gene lost 5 bases, with 10 bases spanning the gap. The CDR3 covers 14 residues. As DNA, the CDR3 is TGTGCCAGCAGTTTACACACGGGGGACAATGAGCAGTTCTTC. It is translated as CASSLHTGDNEQFF.

The rearrangement joins TRBV28 to TRBJ2-3; 9 bases are shared with TRBD2. Germline trimming cut 7 bases from V and 4 bases from J; bases unmatched to any gene: 9. CDR3 length equals 15 residues. From germline, CDR1 is MDHEN and CDR2 SYDVKM. The DNA of the CDR3 is TGTGCCAGCATTATGAGCGGGAGGTCGGCAGATACGCAGTATTTT. The encoded protein is CASIMSGRSADTQYF.

The chain recombines TRBV28 with TRBJ2-4; perhaps TRBD1 as D (6 bases). V lost 3 bases, J lost 9 bases, and 9 bases lay in between. This CDR3 contains 12 residues. Germline V CDR1 and CDR2: MDHEN, SYDVKM. The CDR3 bases are TGTGCCAGCAGTTTCCCCAGGGGCATTCAGTACTTC. Protein sequence: CASSFPRGIQYF.

This sequence joins TRBV10-3 and TRBJ2-3; D not certain. Deletions cut 11 bases from V and 2 bases from J, with 8 bases between. Germline V CDR1 and CDR2: ENHRY, SYGVKD. The CDR3 has 11 amino acids. The CDR3: CALGTTDTQYF. The CDR3 DNA follows: TGTGCCCTGGGCACCACAGATACGCAGTATTTT.

The gene calls are TRBV7-2 and TRBJ2-3, with TRBD2 matching over 7 bases. The CDR3 length is 16 residues. CDR1 is SGHTA, CDR2 FQGNSA, per germline. J was trimmed by 0 bases and V by 5 bases; bases with no gene match: 8. CDR3: CASSPSTSASTDTQYF. As DNA, the CDR3 is TGTGCCAGCAGCCCTAGTACTAGCGCTAGCACAGATACGCAGTATTTT.

This clone has only one observation. The rearrangement uses TRBV28 and TRBJ1-1, with D tentatively TRBD1 (5 bases). The germline gives CDR1 MDHEN, CDR2 SYDVKM. The length of the CDR3 is 14 residues. V gave up 7 bases and J gave up 1 base, with 13 bases separating them. CDR3 sequence reads: CASTPGGSNTEAFF. The CDR3 DNA reads TGTGCCAGCACCCCCGGGGGTTCGAACACTGAAGCTTTCTTT.